The rows below give T cell receptor beta chains drawn from one sample of a study of regulatory and conventional T cells in RAG deficiency. Profiling relied on immunoSEQ multiplex PCR, and the TCRdb table lists in-frame clones only, not all of them. Of about 34,000 clones in the sample, about three quarters were seen once. The same data also contributed to another study, on regulatory T cells.

Sequences were obtained from CD4+ effector T cells sorted from blood. The receptors here all came from a human donor in good health. CDR3s include the opening cysteine and the closing phenylalanine or tryptophan. D genes are given only for firm matches. Size is omitted from some rows. Given values are once, few, many or a class for expanded clones.

cdr3_aa: CASSEGTTSLNNEKLFF; cdr3_nt: TGTGCCAGCAGCGAGGGGACAACCTCTCTTAATAATGAAAAACTGTTTTTT; j_call: TRBJ1-4; cdr3_length: 17; clone_size: -; d_call: -; v_call: TRBV7-9
cdr3_aa: CASSRNGGYNEQFF; cdr3_nt: TGTGCCAGCAGCCGTAACGGGGGCTACAATGAGCAGTTCTTC; j_call: TRBJ2-1; cdr3_length: 14; clone_size: -; d_call: -; v_call: TRBV7-9
cdr3_aa: CASSLGAATMETQYF; cdr3_nt: TGCGCCAGCAGCTTGGGGGCAGCGACCATGGAGACCCAGTACTTC; j_call: TRBJ2-5; cdr3_length: 15; clone_size: -; d_call: -; v_call: TRBV5-1
cdr3_aa: CASSSGTGPQETQYF; cdr3_nt: TGCGCCAGCAGCTCCGGGACAGGGCCTCAAGAGACCCAGTACTTC; j_call: TRBJ2-5; cdr3_length: 15; clone_size: -; d_call: TRBD1; v_call: TRBV5-1
cdr3_aa: CASNERRQGAHFSSGNTIYF; cdr3_nt: TGTGCCAGCAACGAGCGGAGACAGGGGGCCCACTTTAGCTCTGGAAACACCATATATTTT; j_call: TRBJ1-3; cdr3_length: 20; clone_size: -; d_call: TRBD1; v_call: TRBV2
cdr3_aa: CASSPPEGKHGYTF; cdr3_nt: TGTGCCAGCTCACCACCCGAGGGAAAACATGGCTACACCTTC; j_call: TRBJ1-2; cdr3_length: 14; clone_size: -; d_call: -; v_call: TRBV18
cdr3_aa: CASSRGQSYGYTF; cdr3_nt: TGTGCCAGCAGCCGCGGACAGAGCTATGGCTACACCTTC; j_call: TRBJ1-2; cdr3_length: 13; clone_size: -; d_call: -; v_call: TRBV28
cdr3_aa: CASSLNRGVGEQYF; cdr3_nt: TGTGCCAGCAGCTTAAACAGGGGTGTAGGCGAGCAGTACTTC; j_call: TRBJ2-7; cdr3_length: 14; clone_size: -; d_call: TRBD1; v_call: TRBV7-9
cdr3_aa: CASSVGGKQETQYF; cdr3_nt: TGTGCCAGCAGCGTAGGTGGGAAACAAGAGACCCAGTACTTC; j_call: TRBJ2-5; cdr3_length: 14; clone_size: -; d_call: -; v_call: TRBV9
cdr3_aa: CASSQGSRGIEQYF; cdr3_nt: TGCGCCAGCAGCCAAGGTTCCAGGGGGATCGAGCAGTACTTC; j_call: TRBJ2-7; cdr3_length: 14; clone_size: few; d_call: TRBD1; v_call: TRBV4-1
cdr3_aa: CASSLGNPTDTQYF; cdr3_nt: TGTGCCAGCAGCTTGGGGAACCCCACAGATACGCAGTATTTT; j_call: TRBJ2-3; cdr3_length: 14; clone_size: -; d_call: -; v_call: TRBV7-2
cdr3_aa: CASSMEDTSNQPQHF; cdr3_nt: TGTGCCAGTAGTATGGAGGACACTAGCAATCAGCCCCAGCATTTT; j_call: TRBJ1-5; cdr3_length: 15; clone_size: -; d_call: -; v_call: TRBV19
cdr3_aa: CASSSGRGYEQYF; cdr3_nt: TGTGCCAGCAGCTCCGGCAGGGGCTACGAGCAGTACTTC; j_call: TRBJ2-7; cdr3_length: 13; clone_size: -; d_call: -; v_call: TRBV7-2
cdr3_aa: CASMIVFETYEQYF; cdr3_nt: TGTGCCAGCATGATTGTTTTTGAAACCTACGAGCAGTACTTC; j_call: TRBJ2-7; cdr3_length: 14; clone_size: -; d_call: -; v_call: TRBV2
cdr3_aa: CAWSVVSGSNQPQHF; cdr3_nt: TGTGCCTGGAGTGTGGTTTCGGGTAGCAATCAGCCCCAGCATTTT; j_call: TRBJ1-5; cdr3_length: 15; clone_size: few; d_call: -; v_call: TRBV30
cdr3_aa: CAWIERDREFGYTF; cdr3_nt: TGTGCCTGGATCGAAAGGGACAGGGAATTTGGCTACACCTTC; j_call: TRBJ1-2; cdr3_length: 14; clone_size: -; d_call: TRBD1; v_call: TRBV30
cdr3_aa: CASSFPPTGSNQPQHF; cdr3_nt: TGTGCCAGCAGTTTCCCCCCGACAGGGTCCAATCAGCCCCAGCATTTT; j_call: TRBJ1-5; cdr3_length: 16; clone_size: -; d_call: TRBD1; v_call: TRBV28
cdr3_aa: CASSREVTDTQYF; cdr3_nt: TGCGCCAGCAGTCGGGAGGTCACAGATACGCAGTATTTT; j_call: TRBJ2-3; cdr3_length: 13; clone_size: -; d_call: TRBD2; v_call: TRBV5-1
cdr3_aa: CASSQGTGRDTQYF; cdr3_nt: TGTGCCAGCAGCCAAGGGACAGGCAGAGATACGCAGTATTTT; j_call: TRBJ2-3; cdr3_length: 14; clone_size: -; d_call: TRBD1; v_call: TRBV7-8
cdr3_aa: CAWRGQTLNTEAFF; cdr3_nt: TGTGCCTGGAGGGGACAGACGTTGAACACTGAAGCTTTCTTT; j_call: TRBJ1-1; cdr3_length: 14; clone_size: -; d_call: TRBD1; v_call: TRBV30
cdr3_aa: CASSPDTGELFF; cdr3_nt: TGCGCCAGCAGCCCCGACACCGGGGAGCTGTTTTTT; j_call: TRBJ2-2; cdr3_length: 12; clone_size: -; d_call: -; v_call: TRBV5-1
cdr3_aa: CASTAVDRPQHF; cdr3_nt: TGTGCCAGCACCGCCGTGGATAGGCCCCAGCATTTT; j_call: TRBJ1-5; cdr3_length: 12; clone_size: -; d_call: -; v_call: TRBV2
cdr3_aa: CASSRRGEGNQPQHF; cdr3_nt: TGCGCCAGCAGCAGGAGAGGGGAGGGCAATCAGCCCCAGCATTTT; j_call: TRBJ1-5; cdr3_length: 15; clone_size: few; d_call: -; v_call: TRBV5-1
cdr3_aa: CASSEGVHGWLGTEAFF; cdr3_nt: TGTGCCAGCAGTGAAGGGGTACACGGTTGGTTAGGCACTGAAGCTTTCTTT; j_call: TRBJ1-1; cdr3_length: 17; clone_size: -; d_call: -; v_call: TRBV6-1
cdr3_aa: CASSFAGRAAKLFF; cdr3_nt: TGTGCCAGCAGCTTCGCAGGGAGAGCCGCAAAACTGTTTTTT; j_call: TRBJ1-4; cdr3_length: 14; clone_size: -; d_call: -; v_call: TRBV5-8
cdr3_aa: CATSSTVKGEKLFF; cdr3_nt: TGTGCCACCAGCAGCACTGTGAAGGGGGAAAAACTGTTTTTT; j_call: TRBJ1-4; cdr3_length: 14; clone_size: -; d_call: -; v_call: TRBV15
cdr3_aa: CSVRVPNQPQHF; cdr3_nt: TGCAGCGTTCGGGTCCCCAATCAGCCCCAGCATTTT; j_call: TRBJ1-5; cdr3_length: 12; clone_size: -; d_call: -; v_call: TRBV29-1
cdr3_aa: CASSPTDSYGYTF; cdr3_nt: TGTGCCAGCAGTCCGACAGACAGCTATGGCTACACCTTC; j_call: TRBJ1-2; cdr3_length: 13; clone_size: -; d_call: -; v_call: TRBV28
cdr3_aa: CASSPHSTVTGELFF; cdr3_nt: TGTGCCAGCAGCCCTCATTCGACAGTTACCGGGGAGCTGTTTTTT; j_call: TRBJ2-2; cdr3_length: 15; clone_size: -; d_call: -; v_call: TRBV5-4
cdr3_aa: CASRLNRGSTDTQYF; cdr3_nt: TGTGCCAGCAGGCTAAATCGGGGGAGCACAGATACGCAGTATTTT; j_call: TRBJ2-3; cdr3_length: 15; clone_size: -; d_call: -; v_call: TRBV6-5
cdr3_aa: CASSVGENTEAFF; cdr3_nt: TGTGCCAGCAGTGTGGGAGAGAACACTGAAGCTTTCTTT; j_call: TRBJ1-1; cdr3_length: 13; clone_size: -; d_call: -; v_call: TRBV2
cdr3_aa: CATTQGLGVQYF; cdr3_nt: TGTGCCACCACCCAGGGGTTGGGGGTCCAGTACTTC; j_call: TRBJ2-5; cdr3_length: 12; clone_size: -; d_call: -; v_call: TRBV6-4
cdr3_aa: CASSKHRDRSTDTQYF; cdr3_nt: TGTGCCAGCAGCAAACACCGGGACAGGAGCACAGATACGCAGTATTTT; j_call: TRBJ2-3; cdr3_length: 16; clone_size: -; d_call: -; v_call: TRBV21-1
cdr3_aa: CASGQGPTEAFF; cdr3_nt: TGTGCCAGTGGACAGGGGCCCACTGAAGCTTTCTTT; j_call: TRBJ1-1; cdr3_length: 12; clone_size: -; d_call: TRBD1; v_call: TRBV2
cdr3_aa: CASSFRGLGSTDTQYF; cdr3_nt: TGTGCCAGCAGTTTTAGGGGACTAGGAAGCACAGATACGCAGTATTTT; j_call: TRBJ2-3; cdr3_length: 16; clone_size: -; d_call: TRBD2; v_call: TRBV27